These 26 T cell receptor beta chains were sequenced from one sample in a study of shared clonotypes between healthy human individuals (dated by TCRdb to 2018 to 2020). The receptor library was made with the immunoSEQ multiplex PCR assay. TCRdb took over this immuneACCESS table, retaining in-frame rearrangements with V and J assigned. Such tables are incomplete; in checked studies, under half of the missing clones stem from an unresolved V gene, and the remainder is unexplained. The sample table records roughly 2.2 million clones; less than 95% of these occur just once. The top ten clones comprise around 0.4% of the sample. Sequencing was performed on naive CD4+ T cells from PBMCs. In light of the paper, this sample's cell subset or site label describes: CD45RA+ positively selected. These receptor sequences come from a man aged 18 to 30 in good health. Some clones in this sample may be carry-over from other donors' samples.

The V call is TRBV7-2, the J call TRBJ2-2; 14 positions agree with TRBD2. The CDR3 has 18 amino acids. J was trimmed by 8 bases and V by 1 base; bases with no gene match: 9. Per the germline V gene, CDR1 is SGHTA and CDR2 is FQGNSA. CDR3 bases: TGTGCCAGCAGCTTAGTCCGGACTAGCGGGAGGACCCCTGGGGAGCTGTTTTTT. It encodes CASSLVRTSGRTPGELFF.

The chain carries TRBV5-1 and TRBJ2-1; D might be TRBD2 (5 bases). Looked up from germline, CDR1 is SGHRS and CDR2 is YFSETQ. CDR3 length: 17 residues. V gave up 4 bases and J gave up 4 bases, with 21 bases separating them. CDR3: CASSTDPPGVSYNEQFF. As DNA, the CDR3 is TGCGCCAGCAGCACGGACCCGCCCGGGGTCTCTTACAATGAGCAGTTCTTC.

The chain joins TRBV27 to TRBJ2-2, with D uncertain. CDR3 length equals 15 residues. The germline V gene has CDR1 MNHEY and CDR2 SMNVEV (reference sequence). V gave up 2 bases and J gave up 4 bases, with 11 bases separating them. CDR3 protein: CASSLIPGRTGELFF. DNA for the CDR3: TGTGCCAGCAGTTTAATCCCAGGTCGCACCGGGGAGCTGTTTTTT.

The chain is built from TRBV28 and TRBJ1-2, with no clear D. Germline CDR1 and CDR2: MDHEN and SYDVKM. The CDR3 is made up of 14 amino acids. The V end lost 6 bases, the J end lost 1 base, and 12 bases lay between the germline ends. CDR3 amino acids: CASSLTALNYGYTF. DNA of the CDR3: TGTGCCAGCAGCTTGACGGCACTTAACTATGGCTACACCTTC.

The V and J genes are TRBV19 and TRBJ2-3; maybe TRBD2 (6 bases). Trimming removed 7 bases at V and 2 bases at J, with 16 bases between. CDR3 size: 15 residues. Per the germline V gene, CDR1 is LNHDA and CDR2 is SQIVND (reference sequence). The CDR3 sequence: CASKERGTNTDTQYF. The CDR3 nucleotides are TGTGCCAGTAAGGAGCGCGGGACCAACACAGATACGCAGTATTTT.

The chain employs TRBV25-1 and TRBJ2-2; D may be TRBD2 (5 bases). Trimming stripped 1 base from V and 2 bases from J, with 8 bases between. This CDR3 contains 15 residues. The germline CDR1 and CDR2 sequences are MGHDK and SYGVNS. CDR3 loop: CASSESEVNTGELFF. DNA of the CDR3: TGTGCCAGCAGTGAATCGGAGGTCAACACCGGGGAGCTGTTTTTT.

J is TRBJ2-5 and V is TRBV15, with D uncertain. Trimming took off 1 base at V and 2 bases at J, with 14 bases between the two ends. The CDR3 runs 16 residues. Per the germline V gene, CDR1 is LNHNV and CDR2 is YYDKDF (reference sequence). CDR3 in amino acids: CATSRGGVGYQETQYF. CDR3 DNA sequence: TGTGCCACCAGCAGAGGTGGGGTTGGCTATCAAGAGACCCAGTACTTC. The full variable domain, rest sourced from reference TRBV15 and TRBJ2-5, is DAMVIQNPRYQVTQFGKPVTLSCSQTLNHNVMYWYQQKSSQAPKLLFHYYDKDFNNEADTPDNFQSRRPNTSFCFLDIRSPGLGDTAMYLCATSRGGVGYQETQYFGPGTRLLVL.

CDR3: CASSFSSSGSGKNIQYF. Written as DNA, the CDR3 is TGTGCCAGCAGCTTTTCATCTAGCGGGAGTGGCAAAAACATTCAGTACTTC. The chain links TRBV7-9 to TRBJ2-4, with 10 bases lining up with TRBD2. This CDR3 is 17 amino acids long. V was pared by 3 bases and J by 3 bases, with 8 bases of the junction left unmatched. The germline V gene has CDR1 SEHNR and CDR2 FQNEAQ (reference sequence).

This chain connects TRBV4-3 to TRBJ2-3; D not certain. Germline V gene sequence: CDR1 LGHNA, CDR2 YSLEER. Trimming removed 6 bases from V and 6 bases from J, with 10 bases in between. This CDR3 is 12 amino acids long. CDR3 in amino acids: CASSSFSDTQYF. In nucleotides, the CDR3 is TGCGCCAGCAGTAGCTTTTCGGATACGCAGTATTTT.

The rearrangement uses TRBV2 and TRBJ1-2, with D uncertain. Trimming pared 6 bases from V and 6 bases from J, leaving 17 bases between. This CDR3 region has 14 residues. CDR1 SNHLY and CDR2 FYNNEI come from the germline V gene. The CDR3, as DNA: TGTGCCAGCAGCATAACTGGGATTAGTAATGGCTACACCTTC. It yields the protein CASSITGISNGYTF.

A few counts support this clone. Other DNA sequences in the same sample also yield this CDR3. This rearrangement joins TRBV5-1 to TRBJ2-3; the match to TRBD2 covers 7 bases. Germline assignment: CDR1 SGHRS and CDR2 YFSETQ. The CDR3 is 14 residues long. The J segment lost 2 bases and the V segment lost 0 bases, leaving 0 bases of the junction unmatched. CDR3 protein: CASSLGDYTDTQYF. The CDR3 DNA is TGCGCCAGCAGCTTGGGGGACTACACAGATACGCAGTATTTT.

The rearrangement joins TRBV19 to TRBJ2-1, with D tentatively TRBD1 (6 bases). This CDR3 has 16 residues. Germline lookup yields CDR1 LNHDA and CDR2 SQIVND (reference sequence). Trimming pared 2 bases from V and 2 bases from J, leaving 13 bases between. CDR3 DNA sequence: TGTGCCAGTAGTATACGAAGAGGGGGAACCTACAATGAGCAGTTCTTC. It translates to CASSIRRGGTYNEQFF.

The chain employs TRBV27 and TRBJ2-5; possible D gene TRBD1, 6 bases. The ends were cut back, 3 bases at V and 1 base at J, with 9 bases in the middle. The CDR3 contains 14 residues. Looked up from germline, CDR1 is MNHEY and CDR2 is SMNVEV (reference sequence). CDR3 nucleotide sequence: TGTGCCAGCAGTTTGGGACACCTCCAAGAGACCCAGTACTTC. Translating it yields CASSLGHLQETQYF.

This sequence joins TRBV28 and TRBJ2-7; D not resolved. Deletions cut 5 bases from V and 4 bases from J, with 15 bases between. Germline lookup yields CDR1 MDHEN and CDR2 SYDVKM. This CDR3 comprises 14 residues. The CDR3, as DNA: TGTGCCAGCAGTCTGATGGGTAGCCAATACGAGCAGTACTTC. Translated, it gives CASSLMGSQYEQYF.

V is TRBV18 and J is TRBJ1-4, with D possibly matching TRBD1 (6 bases). CDR3 length equals 15 residues. Germline-derived CDR1 and CDR2 are KGHSH and LQKENI. V gave up 2 bases and J gave up 7 bases, with 14 bases separating them. CDR3 nucleotides: TGTGCCAGCTCACCATCCCCGGGGGGGCTTGAAAAACTGTTTTTT. Its translation is CASSPSPGGLEKLFF.

The chain links TRBV29-1 to TRBJ2-2; the match to TRBD1 covers 7 bases. There are 13 residues in the CDR3. With 6 bases clipped from V and 7 bases from J, the junction kept 8 bases outside the gene matches. The germline gives CDR1 SQVTM, CDR2 ANQGSEA. The CDR3 bases are TGCAGCGTCGCCGGGACAGCAGGCGGGGAGCTGTTTTTT. Residues: CSVAGTAGGELFF.

The chain joins TRBV9 to TRBJ2-3; 14 positions match TRBD2. Germline V gene sequence: CDR1 SGDLS, CDR2 YYNGEE. The CDR3 has 18 amino acids. Trimming at V came to 3 bases and at J to 8 bases, leaving 14 bases not matched to a gene. CDR3 region: CASSERPTSGRAGGTQYF. The CDR3 DNA reads TGTGCCAGCAGCGAGAGGCCGACTAGCGGGAGGGCCGGGGGTACGCAGTATTTT. Drawing the rest from reference TRBV9 and TRBJ2-3, the complete variable domain is DSGVTQTPKHLITATGQRVTLRCSPRSGDLSVYWYQQSLDQGLQFLIQYYNGEERAKGNILERFSAQQFPDLHSELNLSSLELGDSALYFCASSERPTSGRAGGTQYFGPGTRLTVL.

J is TRBJ2-5 and V is TRBV7-9, with D possibly matching TRBD1 (5 bases). Germline V gene sequence: CDR1 SEHNR, CDR2 FQNEAQ (reference sequence). CDR3 length equals 14 residues. Trimming took off 5 bases at V and 2 bases at J, with 12 bases between the two ends. This CDR3 reads CASSQGSFQETQYF. DNA for the CDR3: TGTGCCAGCAGCCAGGGCTCATTTCAAGAGACCCAGTACTTC.

This chain links TRBV5-1 with TRBJ1-2; D remains ambiguous. Per the germline V gene, CDR1 is SGHRS and CDR2 is YFSETQ. CDR3 length: 13 amino acids. With 3 bases removed from V and 8 bases from J, the gap between germline ends came to 14 bases. The CDR3 protein is CASSSAREVGYTF. The CDR3 bases are TGCGCCAGCAGCTCGGCCCGAGAGGTCGGCTACACCTTC.

The V gene is TRBV7-2, the J gene TRBJ2-5; TRBD1 is a possible D gene (6 bases). Trimming took off 6 bases at V and 9 bases at J, with 23 bases between the two ends. The CDR3 is 15 residues long. Germline CDR1 reads SGHTA; CDR2 reads FQGNSA. The CDR3 protein is CASRLKTGPKRAQYF. Here the CDR3 DNA reads TGTGCCAGCAGACTTAAGACAGGCCCCAAGAGGGCCCAGTACTTC.

The V and J genes are TRBV21-1 and TRBJ1-1. TRBV21-1 is a pseudogene segment. CDR3 size: 12 residues. Written as DNA, the CDR3 is TGTGCCGTAGCATTCATGAACACTGAAGCTTTCTTT. This sequence encodes CAVAFMNTEAFF.

Concerning this clone itself: The same CDR3 also results from other DNA sequences found in this sample. V usage is TRBV10-3 and J usage is TRBJ1-2; 9 nucleotides align to TRBD1. Per the germline V gene, CDR1 is ENHRY and CDR2 is SYGVKD. V dropped 3 bases and J dropped 5; count of bases not matched to a gene: 1. The CDR3 has 13 residues. CDR3 bases: TGTGCCATCAGTGAAGACAGGGGGTATGGCTACACCTTC. It codes for CAISEDRGYGYTF.

This clone was detected once. As DNA, the CDR3 is TGTGCCAGCTCACCAAGGGCTAGCGGGTCTCACAATGAGCAGTTCTTC. Its translation is CASSPRASGSHNEQFF. The rearrangement links TRBV18 to TRBJ2-1; TRBD2 agrees at 8 bases. With V trimmed by 2 bases and J by 5 bases, 8 bases remained unmatched. Germline CDR1 and CDR2: KGHSH and LQKENI. The CDR3 contains 16 residues.

As regards this clone: Other DNA sequences in this sample translate to the same CDR3. This chain connects TRBV6-1 to TRBJ1-2, with 8 positions matching TRBD1. Germline V gene sequence: CDR1 MNHNS, CDR2 SASEGT. The J segment lost 4 bases and the V segment lost 6 bases, leaving 4 bases of the junction unmatched. CDR3 length: 13 residues. The CDR3, as DNA: TGTGCCAGCAGCCCGGGACAGGTCTATGGCTACACCTTC. Its translation is CASSPGQVYGYTF.

This chain uses TRBV15 with TRBJ2-7; D not resolved. The germline CDR1 and CDR2 sequences are LNHNV and YYDKDF (reference sequence). V was cut by 2 bases and J by 2 bases, with 4 bases left in between. There are 12 residues in the CDR3. For the CDR3, the DNA is TGTGCCACCAGCAGAAGCCCCTACGAGCAGTACTTC. It is translated as CATSRSPYEQYF.

This chain links TRBV6-1 with TRBJ1-3, with unresolved D. Germline CDR1 and CDR2: MNHNS and SASEGT. This CDR3 is built from 12 residues. V was cut by 6 bases and J by 2 bases, with 5 bases left in between. The DNA for the CDR3 is TGTGCCAGCAGACCGGCTGGAAACACCATATATTTT. Residues: CASRPAGNTIYF.